Each of the 27 T cell receptor beta chains below was sequenced from the same sample in a study of cytomegalovirus exposure and HLA in healthy donors. Method: immunoSEQ multiplex PCR; TCRdb's copy keeps in-frame clones and lacks some. The sample yields roughly 56,000 clones, 80% to 90% seen once. Input material: PBMCs. The source of these receptors is a young woman in good health and CMV-seronegative.

The genes are TRBV6-1 and TRBJ1-1; TRBD1 is a possible D gene (6 bases). CDR1 is MNHNS and CDR2 is SASEGT in the germline V gene. This CDR3 comprises 12 residues. V was cut by 1 base and J by 7 bases, with 7 bases left in between. CDR3 sequence reads: CASSEDRVEAFF. In DNA form, the CDR3 reads TGTGCCAGCAGTGAAGACAGGGTTGAAGCTTTCTTT.

The chain couples TRBV5-6 to TRBJ1-1, with a tentative D call TRBD1 (5 bases). Germline values: CDR1 SGHDT, CDR2 YYEEEE. V was shortened by 2 bases and J by 2 bases, with 16 bases between the two germline ends. CDR3 size: 16 residues. CDR3 sequence reads: CASSLRDTGRNTEAFF. The CDR3 coding sequence is TGTGCCAGCAGCTTACGTGACACAGGACGCAACACTGAAGCTTTCTTT.

The J gene is TRBJ2-1, the V gene TRBV19; a weak D match, TRBD2 (5 bases). CDR3 size: 16 residues. The germline V gene has CDR1 LNHDA and CDR2 SQIVND (reference sequence). V lost 1 base to trimming and J lost 0 bases, with 10 bases between them. The CDR3 protein is CASSIGAAASYNEQFF. The CDR3 nucleotides read TGTGCCAGTAGTATAGGAGCGGCGGCCTCCTACAATGAGCAGTTCTTC.

The chain couples TRBV6-5 to TRBJ1-1; TRBD1 might be the D (6 bases). This CDR3 region has 11 residues. CDR1 is MNHEY and CDR2 is SVGAGI in the germline V gene. The V end lost 2 bases, the J end lost 10 bases, and 8 bases lay between the germline ends. CDR3 in amino acids: CASSYQGLAFF. The CDR3 DNA is TGTGCCAGCAGTTACCAGGGGTTAGCTTTCTTT.

CDR3 in amino acids: CASSLAEGWSEKLFF. The CDR3 region has the DNA TGTGCCAGCAGCTTAGCGGAGGGATGGAGCGAAAAACTGTTTTTT. The chain is built from TRBV7-9 and TRBJ1-4; the D is unclear. Germline-derived CDR1 and CDR2 are SEHNR and FQNEAQ (reference sequence). The V end lost 0 bases, the J end lost 8 bases, and 13 bases lay between the germline ends. This CDR3 comprises 15 residues.

V is TRBV10-2 and J is TRBJ2-3, with a possible D match to TRBD2 (5 bases). Germline V gives CDR1 WSHSY, CDR2 SAAADI. Trimming stripped 7 bases from V and 5 bases from J, with 22 bases between. The CDR3 is 16 amino acids. DNA for the CDR3: TGCGCCAGCACCGAGACCGGACTTCCCAGACAAGATACGCAGTATTTT. Protein: CASTETGLPRQDTQYF.

V gene TRBV5-1 combines with J gene TRBJ2-3, with TRBD2 matching 8 bases. In germline, CDR1 is SGHRS, CDR2 YFSETQ. CDR3 length: 16 residues. V shed 4 bases, J shed 4 bases, and the junction held 11 bases outside the gene matches. The CDR3 DNA reads TGCGCCAGCAGCCCCTCGTCGAGCGGGAGTCCAGATACGCAGTATTTT. Translated, it gives CASSPSSSGSPDTQYF.

This clone was counted a few times. The J gene is TRBJ1-5, the V gene TRBV6-1; 8 bases line up with TRBD1. The CDR3 is made up of 16 amino acids. V trimming: 4 bases; J trimming: 4 bases; junction bases outside the gene matches: 9. CDR1 is MNHNS and CDR2 is SASEGT in the germline V gene. The CDR3 spells CASSAHRDRPNQPQHF. The CDR3 DNA follows: TGTGCCAGCAGTGCCCACCGGGACAGGCCGAATCAGCCCCAGCATTTT.

This clone appeared a few times. This chain uses TRBV19 with TRBJ2-1; the match to TRBD2 covers 12 bases. The CDR3 runs to 14 residues. Looked up from germline, CDR1 is LNHDA and CDR2 is SQIVND (reference sequence). V lost 8 bases, J lost 8 bases, and 7 bases stayed unmatched. CDR3 loop: CASSSGGAFDEQFF. Here the CDR3 DNA reads TGTGCCAGTTCTAGCGGGGGGGCCTTTGATGAGCAGTTCTTC.

The rearrangement uses TRBV30 and TRBJ1-3; D not certain. This CDR3 has 12 residues. Germline V gives CDR1 GTSNPN, CDR2 SVGIG (reference sequence). V lost 2 bases to trimming and J lost 2 bases, with 4 bases between them. The CDR3 DNA reads TGTGCCTGGAGTCCGGCTGGAAACACCATATATTTT. Its protein is CAWSPAGNTIYF. Variable domain in full (rest from reference TRBV30 and TRBJ1-3): SQTIHQWPATLVQPVGSPLSLECTVEGTSNPNLYWYRQAAGRGLQLLFYSVGIGQISSEVPQNLSASRPQDRQFILSSKKLLLSDSGFYLCAWSPAGNTIYFGEGSWLTVV.

The CDR3 reads CASSLNWNTEAFF. The CDR3 DNA reads TGTGCCAGCAGCTTAAACTGGAACACTGAAGCTTTCTTT. This sequence joins TRBV7-3 and TRBJ1-1; no definite D call. Germline V gives CDR1 SGHTA, CDR2 FQGTGA. The CDR3 extends over 13 amino acids. The V end was cut by 1 base, the J end by 1 base, with 4 bases between.

This chain uses TRBV29-1 with TRBJ1-2; 8 nucleotides agree with TRBD1. The V gene's germline CDR1 is SQVTM and CDR2 ANQGSEA. The CDR3 is made up of 15 amino acids. Unmatched junction bases numbered 11, after V lost 2 bases and J lost 6 bases. CDR3 sequence (DNA): TGCAGCGTTGAATTCCTGGACAGGGTGGGGGATGGCTACACCTTC. Its protein product is CSVEFLDRVGDGYTF.

This chain links TRBV7-6 with TRBJ2-1, with 7 bases aligning to TRBD1. The CDR3 covers 16 residues. CDR1 and CDR2 (germline): SGHVS, FNYEAQ. With 1 base clipped from V and 8 bases from J, the junction kept 11 bases outside the gene matches. CDR3 DNA: TGTGCCAGCAGCTTAGGTTACAGGGGTAAATTCGATGAGCAGTTCTTC. Translating gives CASSLGYRGKFDEQFF.

The chain is built from TRBV9 and TRBJ1-6; D is ambiguous. The CDR3 extends over 14 amino acids. V was clipped by 8 bases and J by 4 bases, with 13 bases between them. Germline V gives CDR1 SGDLS, CDR2 YYNGEE. The CDR3 sequence: CARTWREYNSPLHF. DNA for the CDR3: TGTGCCAGAACATGGAGGGAGTATAATTCACCCCTCCACTTT.

This chain connects TRBV7-9 to TRBJ1-1, with D possibly matching TRBD1 (6 bases). Germline CDR1 is SEHNR and CDR2 is FQNEAQ (reference sequence). Trimming removed 5 bases from V and 2 bases from J, with 18 bases in between. This CDR3 comprises 16 residues. The CDR3 nucleotides read TGTGCCAGCAGCGATAACAGGGTACTAGGAAACACTGAAGCTTTCTTT. Translated: CASSDNRVLGNTEAFF. Full variable domain (missing parts from reference TRBV7-9 and TRBJ1-1): DTGVSQNPRHKITKRGQNVTFRCDPISEHNRLYWYRQTLGQGPEFLTYFQNEAQLEKSRLLSDRFSAERPKGSFSTLEIQRTEQGDSAMYLCASSDNRVLGNTEAFFGQGTRLTVV.

The CDR3 region is CASSPGSSIYGYTF. The DNA for the CDR3 is TGTGCCAGCAGCCCAGGGTCTTCTATCTATGGCTACACCTTC. The chain joins TRBV5-6 to TRBJ1-2, with D possibly matching TRBD1 (5 bases). Trimming removed 4 bases at V and 4 bases at J, with 14 bases between. The length of the CDR3 is 14 residues. Looked up from germline, CDR1 is SGHDT and CDR2 is YYEEEE.

V usage is TRBV5-4 and J usage is TRBJ2-1, with D tentatively TRBD2 (5 bases). V was shortened by 1 base and J by 8 bases, with 10 bases between the two germline ends. There are 13 residues in the CDR3. Per the germline V gene, CDR1 is SGHNT and CDR2 is YYREEE (reference sequence). Here the CDR3 DNA reads TGTGCCAGCAGCTTGATTCAGGAGGATGAGCAGTTCTTC. Protein product: CASSLIQEDEQFF. The whole variable domain, filled in from reference TRBV5-4 and TRBJ2-1, reads ETGVTQSPTHLIKTRGQQVTLRCSSQSGHNTVSWYQQALGQGPQFIFQYYREEENGRGNFPPRFSGLQFPNYSSELNVNALELDDSALYLCASSLIQEDEQFFGPGTRLTVL.

The chain recombines TRBV11-2 with TRBJ2-3; 8 nucleotides match TRBD2. Per the germline V gene, CDR1 is SGHAT and CDR2 is FQNNGV. J was trimmed by 4 bases and V by 7 bases; bases with no gene match: 10. CDR3 size: 15 residues. The CDR3: CASNTQGLVADTQYF. DNA of the CDR3: TGTGCCAGCAACACTCAGGGACTAGTGGCAGATACGCAGTATTTT.

The chain carries TRBV4-1 and TRBJ2-7; a possible D gene is TRBD2 (6 bases). Trimming removed 0 bases from V and 2 bases from J, with 20 bases in between. This CDR3 comprises 18 residues. The germline V gene encodes CDR1 MGHRA and CDR2 YSYEKL. CDR3 nucleotides: TGCGCCAGCAGCCAAGAAGGCGGGCCTAGCGCTTTACCCTACGAGCAGTACTTC. Its protein product is CASSQEGGPSALPYEQYF.

The V gene is TRBV19, the J gene TRBJ1-1; no definite D call. V lost 5 bases to trimming and J lost 1 base, with 8 bases between them. This CDR3 is 13 amino acids long. CDR1 LNHDA and CDR2 SQIVND come from the germline V gene (reference sequence). The CDR3 protein is CASSQTQNTEAFF. CDR3 nucleotides: TGTGCCAGTAGTCAGACACAGAACACTGAAGCTTTCTTT.

This clone has a handful of counts. The chain uses TRBV29-1 and TRBJ2-3, with 9 bases matching TRBD1. The CDR3 is 14 amino acids. Germline V CDR1 and CDR2: SQVTM, ANQGSEA. After removal of 5 bases from V and 4 bases from J, the junction contained 7 bases not matched to a gene. The CDR3 here is CSVRQGVLADTQYF. The CDR3 coding sequence is TGCAGCGTTCGACAGGGGGTCTTGGCAGATACGCAGTATTTT.

The chain carries TRBV2 and TRBJ2-3, with 9 bases that match TRBD2. CDR1 is SNHLY, CDR2 FYNNEI, per germline. This CDR3 spans 15 amino acids. Unmatched junction bases numbered 5, after V lost 7 bases and J lost 0 bases. CDR3 sequence: CASKVAGVSTDTQYF. The CDR3 nucleotides read TGTGCCAGCAAGGTAGCGGGAGTCAGCACAGATACGCAGTATTTT.

The chain combines TRBV5-1 with TRBJ2-7, with D maybe TRBD2 (6 bases). Per germline, CDR1 SGHRS and CDR2 YFSETQ. V was pared by 0 bases and J by 2 bases, with 12 bases between. The CDR3 sequence is 15 residues long. The DNA for the CDR3 is TGCGCCAGCAGCTTGGCCGGGACTGGGACCTACGAGCAGTACTTC. Translation gives CASSLAGTGTYEQYF.

This sequence joins TRBV5-1 and TRBJ2-1, with D possibly being TRBD1 (6 bases). V lost 0 bases to trimming and J lost 6 bases, with 10 bases between them. Looked up from germline, CDR1 is SGHRS and CDR2 is YFSETQ. This CDR3 contains 14 residues. The chain's CDR3 is CASSLGQEGNEQFF. Here the CDR3 DNA reads TGCGCCAGCAGCTTGGGACAGGAAGGCAATGAGCAGTTCTTC. The entire variable domain, with the rest obtained from reference TRBV5-1 and TRBJ2-1, is as follows: KAGVTQTPRYLIKTRGQQVTLSCSPISGHRSVSWYQQTPGQGLQFLFEYFSETQRNKGNFPGRFSGRQFSNSRSEMNVSTLELGDSALYLCASSLGQEGNEQFFGPGTRLTVL.

The rearrangement uses TRBV27 and TRBJ2-5; 13 bases match TRBD2. The trim removed 6 bases at V and 6 bases at J, leaving 7 bases unmatched. The CDR3 length is 15 residues. The germline gives CDR1 MNHEY, CDR2 SMNVEV (reference sequence). CDR3 amino acids: CASRRTSGSVKTQYF. The DNA of the CDR3 is TGTGCCAGCAGGCGGACTAGCGGGAGTGTAAAGACCCAGTACTTC.

In nucleotides, the CDR3 is TGTGCCAGCAGCACACCGGCGGACAGTAGCAATCAGCCCCAGCATTTT. Amino acids: CASSTPADSSNQPQHF. The chain links TRBV28 to TRBJ1-5, with D possibly being TRBD1 (6 bases). V lost 6 bases and J 0 bases, leaving 15 bases between the germline ends. This CDR3 has 16 amino acids. The germline V gene encodes CDR1 MDHEN and CDR2 SYDVKM.

The J gene is TRBJ2-3, the V gene TRBV18; D is perhaps TRBD2 (6 bases). The CDR3 length is 15 residues. Between the trimmed V and J ends, which lost 3 bases and 0 bases, there was a span of 10 bases. Germline values: CDR1 KGHSH, CDR2 LQKENI. Here the CDR3 reads CASSPISGSTDTQYF. CDR3 sequence (DNA): TGTGCCAGCTCACCGATAAGCGGGAGCACAGATACGCAGTATTTT.